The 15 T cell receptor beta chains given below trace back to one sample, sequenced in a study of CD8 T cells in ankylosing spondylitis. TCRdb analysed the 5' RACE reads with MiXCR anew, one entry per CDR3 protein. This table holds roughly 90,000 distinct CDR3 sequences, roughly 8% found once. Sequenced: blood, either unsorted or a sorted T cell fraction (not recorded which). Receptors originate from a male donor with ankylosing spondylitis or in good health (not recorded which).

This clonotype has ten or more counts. The CDR3 reads CASSSPGFHDEQYF. The CDR3 bases are TGTGCCAGCAGCTCCCCAGGGTTTCACGACGAGCAGTACTTC. The chain combines TRBV7-2 with TRBJ2-7, with a possible D match to TRBD1 (5 bases). The CDR3 is made up of 14 amino acids. Germline V gives CDR1 SGHTA, CDR2 FQGNSA. The ends were cut back, 4 bases at V and 5 bases at J, with 15 bases in the middle.

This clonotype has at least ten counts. CDR3 sequence: CASSLVGGKIYNEQFF. In DNA form, the CDR3 reads TGTGCCAGCAGCTTAGTAGGGGGAAAGATCTACAATGAGCAGTTCTTC. J is TRBJ2-1 and V is TRBV11-2; D perhaps matches TRBD1 (6 bases). The CDR3 loop spans 16 amino acids. V gave up 1 base and J gave up 3 bases, with 13 bases separating them. Germline-derived CDR1 and CDR2 are SGHAT and FQNNGV.

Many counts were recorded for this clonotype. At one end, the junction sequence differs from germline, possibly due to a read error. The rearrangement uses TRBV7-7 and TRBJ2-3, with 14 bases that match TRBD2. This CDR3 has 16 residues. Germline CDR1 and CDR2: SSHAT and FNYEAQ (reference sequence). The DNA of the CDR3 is TGTGCTAGCAGCTTAGGGACTAGCGGGGGAACAGATACGCAGTATTTT. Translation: CASSLGTSGGTDTQYF.

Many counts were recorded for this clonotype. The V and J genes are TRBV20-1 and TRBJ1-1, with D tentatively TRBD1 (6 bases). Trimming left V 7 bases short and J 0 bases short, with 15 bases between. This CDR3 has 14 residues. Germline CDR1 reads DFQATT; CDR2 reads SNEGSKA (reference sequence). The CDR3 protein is CSVDRTALNTEAFF. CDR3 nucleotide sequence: TGCAGTGTAGACAGGACCGCCTTGAACACTGAAGCTTTCTTT.

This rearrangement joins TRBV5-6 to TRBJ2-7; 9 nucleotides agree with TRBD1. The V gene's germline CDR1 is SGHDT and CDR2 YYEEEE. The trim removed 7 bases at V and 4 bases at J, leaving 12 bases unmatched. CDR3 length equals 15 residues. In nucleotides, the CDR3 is TGTGCCAGCTTGGACCTCGGGACAGGGAGGTACGAGCAGTACTTC. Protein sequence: CASLDLGTGRYEQYF.

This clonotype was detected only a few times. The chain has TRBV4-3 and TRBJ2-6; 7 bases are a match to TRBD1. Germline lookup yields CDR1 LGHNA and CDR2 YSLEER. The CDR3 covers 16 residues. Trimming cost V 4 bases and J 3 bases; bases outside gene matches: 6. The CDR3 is CASSRTGARGANVLTF. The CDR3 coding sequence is TGCGCCAGCAGCCGAACAGGGGCACGTGGGGCCAACGTCCTGACTTTC.

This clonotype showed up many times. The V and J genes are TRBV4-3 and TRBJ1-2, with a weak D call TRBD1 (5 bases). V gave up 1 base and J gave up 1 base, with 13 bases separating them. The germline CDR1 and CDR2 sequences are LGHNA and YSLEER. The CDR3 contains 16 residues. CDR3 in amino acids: CASSQVERRDNYGYTF. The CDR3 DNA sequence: TGCGCCAGCAGCCAAGTAGAACGCAGGGATAACTATGGCTACACCTTC.

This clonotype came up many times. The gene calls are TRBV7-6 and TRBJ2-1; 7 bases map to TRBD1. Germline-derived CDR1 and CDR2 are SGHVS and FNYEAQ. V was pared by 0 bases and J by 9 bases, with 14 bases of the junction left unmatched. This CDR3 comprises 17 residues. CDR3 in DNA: TGTGCCAGCAGCTTAGCCCGGGACAGTTTTCGAGCCGGTGAGCAGTTCTTC. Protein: CASSLARDSFRAGEQFF. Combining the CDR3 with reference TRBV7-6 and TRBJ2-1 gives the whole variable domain GAGVSQSPRYKVTKRGQDVALRCDPISGHVSLYWYRQALGQGPEFLTYFNYEAQQDKSGLPNDRFSAERPEGSISTLTIQRTEQRDSAMYRCASSLARDSFRAGEQFFGPGTRLTVL.

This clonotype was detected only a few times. The DNA of the CDR3 is TGCGCCAGCAGTACCACTAGCGGCATATACAATGAGCAGTTCTTC. This sequence encodes CASSTTSGIYNEQFF. The rearrangement joins TRBV10-2 to TRBJ2-1, with 8 bases matching TRBD2. The trim removed 5 bases at V and 4 bases at J, leaving 7 bases unmatched. This CDR3 has 15 amino acids. Per germline, CDR1 WSHSY and CDR2 SAAADI.

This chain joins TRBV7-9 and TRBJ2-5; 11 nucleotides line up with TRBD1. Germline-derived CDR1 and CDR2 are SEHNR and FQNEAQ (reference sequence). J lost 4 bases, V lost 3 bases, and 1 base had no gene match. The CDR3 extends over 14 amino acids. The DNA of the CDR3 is TGTGCCAGCAGCTTCGGGACAGGGGGAGAGACCCAGTACTTC. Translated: CASSFGTGGETQYF.

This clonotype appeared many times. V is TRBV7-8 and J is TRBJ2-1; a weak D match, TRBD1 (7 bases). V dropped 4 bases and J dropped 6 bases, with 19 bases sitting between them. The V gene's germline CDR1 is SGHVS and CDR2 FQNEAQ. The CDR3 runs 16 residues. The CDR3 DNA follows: TGTGCCAGCAGCTCCGGACAGGCGCTAGCGAGCAATGAGCAGTTCTTC. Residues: CASSSGQALASNEQFF.

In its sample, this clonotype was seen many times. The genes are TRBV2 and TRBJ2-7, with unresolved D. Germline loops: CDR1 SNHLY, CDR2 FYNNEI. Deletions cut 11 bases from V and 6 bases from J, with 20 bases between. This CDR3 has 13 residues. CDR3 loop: CAGLVRSGLEQYF. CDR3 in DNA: TGTGCCGGATTAGTACGTTCTGGGCTCGAGCAGTACTTC.

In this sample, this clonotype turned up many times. The CDR3 here is CAISAGSGSYEQYF. CDR3 DNA: TGTGCCATCAGTGCCGGTAGCGGGAGCTACGAGCAGTACTTC. This rearrangement joins TRBV10-3 to TRBJ2-7; 9 nucleotides line up with TRBD2. The CDR3 sequence is 14 residues long. Trimming took 4 bases from V and 3 from J; bases not matched to a gene: 4. Germline CDR1 is ENHRY and CDR2 is SYGVKD.

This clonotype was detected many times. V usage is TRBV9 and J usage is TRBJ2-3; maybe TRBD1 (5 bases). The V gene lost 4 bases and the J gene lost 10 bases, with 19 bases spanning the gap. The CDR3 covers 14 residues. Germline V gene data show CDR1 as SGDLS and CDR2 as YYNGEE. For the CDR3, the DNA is TGTGCCAGCAGCATAGGGAAGGTCGCAGGGTCGCAGTATTTT. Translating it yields CASSIGKVAGSQYF. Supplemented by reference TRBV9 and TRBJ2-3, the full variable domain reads DSGVTQTPKHLITATGQRVTLRCSPRSGDLSVYWYQQSLDQGLQFLIQYYNGEERAKGNILERFSAQQFPDLHSELNLSSLELGDSALYFCASSIGKVAGSQYFGPGTRLTVL.

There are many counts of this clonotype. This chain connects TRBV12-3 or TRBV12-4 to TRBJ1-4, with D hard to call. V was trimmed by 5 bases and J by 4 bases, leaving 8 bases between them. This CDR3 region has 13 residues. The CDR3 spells CASSLHGNEKLFF. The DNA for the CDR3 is TGTGCCAGCAGTCTCCATGGTAATGAAAAACTGTTTTTT.